This T cell receptor beta chain was sequenced during a study of glioma-infiltrating T cells. This clonotype was detected many times. The iRepertoire nested amplicon-rescue multiplex PCR amplified TCR alpha and beta CDR3s from RNA. TCRdb re-called the multiplex PCR reads through MiXCR, storing one row per CDR3 protein. The table lists 100,000 to 150,000 distinct CDR3 sequences, roughly a quarter of them singletons. Trimming shortened V by 5 bases and J by 13 bases, and 15 bases separated the two germline ends. In germline, CDR1 is ENHRY, CDR2 SYGVKD. CDR3 length: 13 residues. Sequencing used glioma tissue, nonneoplastic brain tissue, or PBMCs (not recorded which). The receptor was derived from a human donor with low-grade glioma or glioblastoma, undergoing nonglioma brain surgery, or in good health (not recorded which). The chain has TRBV10-3 and TRBJ1-6; D call uncertain. CDR3 region: CAISPETPEPLHF. The CDR3 nucleotides are TGTGCCATCAGTCCTGAGACACCCGAGCCCCTCCACTTT.